This T cell receptor beta chain was profiled in a study of T-cell memory formation after mild COVID-19. Employing constant-segment primers, 5'RACE generated TCR alpha and TCR beta cDNA libraries bearing sample barcodes and UMIs. TCRdb analysed the 5' RACE reads with MiXCR anew, one entry per CDR3 protein. The sample holds about 84,000 distinct CDR3 sequences, around 14% seen once. Material for sequencing was PBMCs or a T cell subset sorted from them (not recorded which). The TCR originated in an adult woman who had mild COVID-19 (a few samples of this study predate the infection). Cell type and time point are not known.

CDR3 sequence reads: CASSYGQEETQYF. CDR3 DNA sequence: TGTGCCAGCAGTTACGGCCAGGAAGAGACCCAGTACTTC. The gene calls are TRBV6-2 or TRBV6-3 and TRBJ2-5; D is uncertain. CDR3 length: 13 residues. Germline CDR1 MNHEY, CDR2 SVGEGT. The ends were cut back, 2 bases at V and 3 bases at J, with 7 bases in the middle.